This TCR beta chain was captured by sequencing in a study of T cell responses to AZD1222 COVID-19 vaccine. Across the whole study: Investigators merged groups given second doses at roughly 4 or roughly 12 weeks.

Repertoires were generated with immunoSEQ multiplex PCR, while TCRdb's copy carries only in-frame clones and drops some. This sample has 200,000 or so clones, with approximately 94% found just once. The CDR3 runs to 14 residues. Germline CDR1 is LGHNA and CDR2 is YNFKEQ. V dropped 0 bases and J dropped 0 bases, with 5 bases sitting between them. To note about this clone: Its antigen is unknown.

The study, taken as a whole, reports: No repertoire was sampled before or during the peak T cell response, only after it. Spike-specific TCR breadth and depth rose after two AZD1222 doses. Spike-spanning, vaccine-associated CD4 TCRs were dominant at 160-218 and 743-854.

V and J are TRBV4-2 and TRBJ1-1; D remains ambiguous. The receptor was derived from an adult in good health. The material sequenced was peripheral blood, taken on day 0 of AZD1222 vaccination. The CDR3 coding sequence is TGTGCCAGCAGCCAAGAAGGTTTGAACACTGAAGCTTTCTTT. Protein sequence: CASSQEGLNTEAFF.